Shown below are 16 T cell receptor beta chains from a single sample sequenced in a study of T-cell memory formation after mild COVID-19. TCRdb reprocessed the 5' RACE reads via MiXCR and lists one record per CDR3 protein. This sample has under 150,000 distinct CDR3 sequences, with 22% found just once. The specimen sequenced was PBMCs or a T cell subset sorted from them (not recorded which). The receptors come from a man younger than 35 who had mild COVID-19 (a few samples of this study predate the infection). Cell type and time point are not known.

In this sample, this clonotype turned up a few times. The gene calls are TRBV6-6 and TRBJ2-7, with 7 bases lining up with TRBD1. Unmatched junction bases numbered 7, after V lost 0 bases and J lost 2 bases. Germline CDR1 is MNHNY and CDR2 is SVGAGI (reference sequence). The CDR3 length is 16 residues. CDR3 nucleotide sequence: TGTGCCAGCAGTTACTCGATGGGACAGTCTACCTACGAGCAGTACTTC. Residues: CASSYSMGQSTYEQYF.

This clonotype turned up a few times. The CDR3 nucleotides read TGTGCCAGCAGCGCCGGGCTAAACGAGCAGTACTTC. This codes for CASSAGLNEQYF. The rearrangement joins TRBV9 to TRBJ2-7; D remains ambiguous. Trimming stripped 3 bases from V and 5 bases from J, with 9 bases between. Germline V gives CDR1 SGDLS, CDR2 YYNGEE. The CDR3 has 12 residues.

This clonotype was picked up a small number of times. V and J are TRBV7-9 and TRBJ1-5; D possibly corresponds to TRBD1 (6 bases). There are 15 residues in the CDR3. From germline, CDR1 is SEHNR and CDR2 FQNEAQ (reference sequence). V lost 3 bases, J lost 7 bases, and 16 bases lay in between. CDR3 DNA sequence: TGTGCCAGCAGCTTTAGCGTGGGGGCTGGGCAGCCCCAGCATTTT. Its translation is CASSFSVGAGQPQHF.

This clonotype was seen a few times. The J gene is TRBJ2-3, the V gene TRBV28; D not certain. From germline, CDR1 is MDHEN and CDR2 SYDVKM. V lost 3 bases to trimming and J lost 6 bases, with 10 bases between them. CDR3 length: 13 residues. The chain's CDR3 is CASSFNGPDTQYF. The CDR3 nucleotides are TGTGCCAGCAGTTTTAATGGGCCCGATACGCAGTATTTT.

There are a few counts of this clonotype. The chain combines TRBV3-1 with TRBJ2-1; no clear D gene. Trimming took off 7 bases at V and 8 bases at J, with 0 bases between the two ends. In germline, CDR1 is LGHDT, CDR2 YNNKEL (reference sequence). The CDR3 covers 8 residues. The CDR3 region is CASNEQFF. The CDR3 bases are TGTGCCAGCAATGAGCAGTTCTTC.

DNA for the CDR3: TGTGCCAGCAGCCAAGGCCCCAGCGGGGGGTACACCGGGGAGCTGTTTTTT. Its protein product is CASSQGPSGGYTGELFF. The chain recombines TRBV14 with TRBJ2-2, with TRBD2 matching over 9 bases. CDR3 length: 17 residues. Germline lookup yields CDR1 SGHDN and CDR2 FVKESK. J lost 3 bases, V lost 1 base, and 6 bases had no gene match.

The rearrangement uses TRBV6-5 and TRBJ1-1; no definite D call. Looked up from germline, CDR1 is MNHEY and CDR2 is SVGAGI. The CDR3 consists of 13 residues. Trimming stripped 7 bases from V and 3 bases from J, with 12 bases between. The CDR3 loop is CASKPGLYTEAFF. The CDR3 DNA follows: TGTGCCAGCAAACCGGGATTATACACTGAAGCTTTCTTT.

The genes are TRBV6-2 or TRBV6-3 and TRBJ1-5, with D possibly TRBD1 on 6 matching bases. The V end lost 2 bases, the J end lost 7 bases, and 12 bases lay between the germline ends. The CDR3 spans 14 residues. The V gene's germline CDR1 is MNHEY and CDR2 SVGEGT. The CDR3 DNA reads as TGTGCCAGCAGTTACCGGGGGCCGGTACAGCCCCAGCATTTT. Protein sequence: CASSYRGPVQPQHF.

This chain joins TRBV10-3 and TRBJ2-5, with TRBD1 matching 9 bases. Germline CDR1 reads ENHRY; CDR2 reads SYGVKD. The V gene end was trimmed by 0 bases and the J gene end by 5 bases; junction bases not matched to a gene: 19. The CDR3 runs 20 residues. The CDR3 sequence is CAISESGNMDRGGFVETQYF. The CDR3 nucleotides read TGTGCCATCAGTGAGTCAGGAAACATGGACAGGGGAGGATTCGTGGAGACCCAGTACTTC.

The rearrangement links TRBV4-1 to TRBJ1-5; TRBD1 matches 8 bases. Losses at the gene ends were 4 bases for V and 5 bases for J; bases not matched to a gene: 4. Germline V gene data show CDR1 as MGHRA and CDR2 as YSYEKL. This CDR3 is 14 amino acids long. The CDR3 spells CASSLGQGDQPQHF. For the CDR3, the DNA is TGCGCCAGCAGCCTAGGACAGGGAGATCAGCCCCAGCATTTT.

This clonotype was observed a handful of times. The chain couples TRBV11-2 to TRBJ2-7; D unclear. Germline CDR1 and CDR2: SGHAT and FQNNGV. The germline V and J ends were trimmed by 4 bases and 0 bases, with 7 bases remaining between them. CDR3 length: 13 amino acids. CDR3 region: CASSSAPSYEQYF. The CDR3, as DNA: TGTGCCAGCAGCTCAGCCCCCTCCTACGAGCAGTACTTC.

This clonotype appeared a few times. V and J are TRBV2 and TRBJ2-7; TRBD1 matches at 9 bases. The V gene end was trimmed by 5 bases and the J gene end by 2 bases; junction bases not matched to a gene: 1. The length of the CDR3 is 13 residues. CDR1 is SNHLY, CDR2 FYNNEI, per germline. The CDR3, as DNA: TGTGCCAGCAGTTGGGACAGGGCCTACGAGCAGTACTTC. It encodes CASSWDRAYEQYF. Using reference TRBV2 and TRBJ2-7 for the parts outside the CDR3, the full variable domain is EPEVTQTPSHQVTQMGQEVILRCVPISNHLYFYWYRQILGQKVEFLVSFYNNEISEKSEIFDDQFSVERPDGSNFTLKIRSTKLEDSAMYFCASSWDRAYEQYFGPGTRLTVT.

This clonotype was observed a few times. The genes are TRBV6-2 or TRBV6-3 and TRBJ1-1, with TRBD1 as a possible D gene (5 bases). Trimming took 6 bases from V and 4 from J, leaving 9 bases between them. CDR1 is MNHEY and CDR2 is SVGEGT in the germline V gene. This CDR3 contains 12 residues. The CDR3 protein is CASRPGTTEAFF. CDR3 DNA: TGTGCCAGCAGACCAGGGACCACTGAAGCTTTCTTT.

This clonotype was seen only a few times. The chain carries TRBV7-9 and TRBJ1-3; no definite D call. The V gene lost 7 bases and the J gene lost 0 bases, with 16 bases spanning the gap. CDR1 SEHNR and CDR2 FQNEAQ come from the germline V gene (reference sequence). The CDR3 loop spans 16 amino acids. CDR3 protein: CASTPVLGNSGNTIYF. The CDR3 DNA sequence: TGTGCCAGCACCCCCGTTCTTGGGAACTCTGGAAACACCATATATTTT.

This clonotype was seen a few times. The chain's CDR3 is CASGLPGTGSYEQYF. The CDR3 region has the DNA TGTGCTAGTGGTTTGCCCGGGACAGGCTCCTACGAGCAGTACTTC. The chain joins TRBV12-5 to TRBJ2-7; 8 bases fit TRBD1. The CDR3 extends over 15 amino acids. After removal of 2 bases from V and 0 bases from J, the junction contained 3 bases not matched to a gene. Germline CDR1 is LGHNT and CDR2 is FRNRAP.

This clonotype was seen a single time. The chain carries TRBV4-3 and TRBJ1-1; D possibly corresponds to TRBD1 (5 bases). CDR1 and CDR2 from the germline V gene are LGHNA and YSLEER. This CDR3 region has 12 residues. V was pared by 0 bases and J by 8 bases, with 7 bases between. CDR3 bases: TGCGCCAGCAGCCAAGACTGGACAGAAGCTTTCTTT. It translates to CASSQDWTEAFF.